These 29 T cell receptor beta chains were all obtained from the same sample, sequenced in a study of cytomegalovirus exposure and HLA in healthy donors. Primers: 60 Vbeta forward and 13 Jbeta reverse. The assay was immunoSEQ multiplex PCR, and TCRdb's table has in-frame clones only and misses some. The sample has about 120,000 clones, 76% seen once. The sequencing sample was made of PBMCs. The receptors originated from a man aged 30 to 39 in good health and CMV-seropositive.

The CDR3 spells CASSYPTSSGGNEQFF. Written as DNA, the CDR3 is TGTGCCAGCAGTTACCCGACCTCTAGCGGGGGGAACGAGCAGTTCTTC. The chain couples TRBV6-5 to TRBJ2-1; the match to TRBD2 covers 11 bases. Looked up from germline, CDR1 is MNHEY and CDR2 is SVGAGI. CDR3 length: 16 amino acids. The V and J ends lost 2 bases and 10 bases, in that order; junction bases with no gene match: 10.

This chain uses TRBV27 with TRBJ2-7, with 8 bases that match TRBD1. Germline V gene lookup returns CDR1 MNHEY and CDR2 SMNVEV (reference sequence). The trim removed 7 bases at V and 1 base at J, leaving 6 bases unmatched. The CDR3 has 14 residues. CDR3 region: CASKRTGNSYEQYF. The DNA for the CDR3 is TGTGCCAGCAAGAGGACAGGGAATTCCTACGAGCAGTACTTC.

The chain employs TRBV7-3 and TRBJ2-1; D may be TRBD1 (5 bases). V was pared by 2 bases and J by 2 bases, with 13 bases between. Germline CDR1 SGHTA, CDR2 FQGTGA. The CDR3 spans 16 residues. This CDR3 is CASSLESHRPYNEQFF. The CDR3 DNA is TGTGCCAGCAGCTTAGAGTCCCACAGGCCCTACAATGAGCAGTTCTTC.

V and J are TRBV29-1 and TRBJ2-7; perhaps TRBD1 as D (6 bases). Trimming left V 3 bases short and J 5 bases short, with 14 bases between. There are 13 residues in the CDR3. Germline-derived CDR1 and CDR2 are SQVTM and ANQGSEA. The CDR3 sequence: CSVDGRGAHEQYF. Written as DNA, the CDR3 is TGCAGCGTTGACGGCAGGGGCGCTCACGAGCAGTACTTC.

The CDR3 nucleotides read TGCGCCAGCAGCCAAGTAGTCGGCTCCTACGAGCAGTACTTC. It translates to CASSQVVGSYEQYF. This chain connects TRBV4-3 to TRBJ2-7; D is ambiguous. Germline CDR1 and CDR2: LGHNA and YSLEER. The CDR3 spans 14 residues. Trimming took off 1 base at V and 0 bases at J, with 7 bases between the two ends.

The chain carries TRBV27 and TRBJ1-6; 12 nucleotides line up with TRBD1. The CDR3 runs 17 residues. V shed 6 bases and J 5 bases; nucleotides not matched to a gene: 8. The V gene's germline CDR1 is MNHEY and CDR2 SMNVEV (reference sequence). CDR3 sequence (DNA): TGTGCCAGCAGACGGGACAGGGGGCCCCCGGATAATTCACCCCTCCACTTT. Encoded protein: CASRRDRGPPDNSPLHF.

J is TRBJ1-4 and V is TRBV27; D perhaps matches TRBD1 (5 bases). CDR3 size: 16 residues. Germline lookup yields CDR1 MNHEY and CDR2 SMNVEV (reference sequence). The germline V and J ends were trimmed by 5 bases and 0 bases, with 13 bases remaining between them. This CDR3 reads CASSPAVGPTNEKLFF. DNA for the CDR3: TGTGCCAGCAGTCCCGCGGTGGGGCCAACTAATGAAAAACTGTTTTTT.

V gene TRBV5-6 combines with J gene TRBJ1-6; D uncertain. The length of the CDR3 is 14 residues. Germline CDR1 reads SGHDT; CDR2 reads YYEEEE. Trimming cost V 2 bases and J 7 bases, with 10 bases left between them. CDR3 region: CASSLFGFNSPLHF. The CDR3 coding sequence is TGTGCCAGCAGCTTATTCGGGTTCAATTCACCCCTCCACTTT.

A single count supports this clone. The chain links TRBV11-3 to TRBJ2-5; 7 bases align to TRBD2. The CDR3 loop spans 14 amino acids. The germline V gene encodes CDR1 SGHNT and CDR2 YENEEA. Trimming at V came to 8 bases and at J to 3 bases, leaving 9 bases not matched to a gene. CDR3 bases: TGTGCCAGCGCGGGCGGGGGAGGGGAAGAGACCCAGTACTTC. This gives the protein CASAGGGGEETQYF.

This clone was counted only a few times. The chain couples TRBV7-9 to TRBJ1-4, with a weak D call TRBD1 (6 bases). The V and J ends lost 1 base and 0 bases respectively, with 6 bases between them. This CDR3 spans 15 amino acids. Germline V gene sequence: CDR1 SEHNR, CDR2 FQNEAQ (reference sequence). The CDR3 coding sequence is TGTGCCAGCAGCTTAGGACAGGCAACTAATGAAAAACTGTTTTTT. Amino acids: CASSLGQATNEKLFF.

V is TRBV27 and J is TRBJ2-3, with 9 bases matching TRBD2. The trim removed 2 bases at V and 8 bases at J, leaving 8 bases unmatched. The CDR3 spans 15 residues. Germline V lookup: CDR1 MNHEY, CDR2 SMNVEV (reference sequence). The CDR3 sequence is CASSLRGGALGTQYF. As DNA, the CDR3 is TGTGCCAGCAGTTTACGCGGGGGGGCATTGGGTACGCAGTATTTT.

This chain uses TRBV7-9 with TRBJ2-7; possibly TRBD1 for D (5 bases). V was shortened by 4 bases and J by 6 bases, with 10 bases between the two germline ends. This CDR3 is built from 12 residues. Germline V gives CDR1 SEHNR, CDR2 FQNEAQ (reference sequence). In DNA, the CDR3 is TGTGCCAGCAGCTCAGACAGTCCCGAGCAGTACTTC. It translates to CASSSDSPEQYF.

The J gene is TRBJ2-1, the V gene TRBV18, with 9 bases lining up with TRBD1. This CDR3 contains 16 residues. CDR1 is KGHSH and CDR2 is LQKENI in the germline V gene. J gave up 8 bases and V 5 bases, and 13 bases lay outside the gene matches. The CDR3 nucleotides read TGTGCCAGCTCATCAGTCCCGGACAGGGGAAGGGATGAGCAGTTCTTC. Its translation is CASSSVPDRGRDEQFF.

This clone was observed a handful of times. The chain couples TRBV30 to TRBJ2-2; a possible D gene is TRBD2 (5 bases). Germline V gives CDR1 GTSNPN, CDR2 SVGIG (reference sequence). The CDR3 totals 14 residues. V was trimmed by 4 bases and J by 5 bases, leaving 14 bases between them. Here the CDR3 DNA reads TGTGCCTGGAATTATGTTGGGGAGACCGGGGAGCTGTTTTTT. Protein sequence: CAWNYVGETGELFF.

This chain joins TRBV10-3 and TRBJ1-5, with D tentatively TRBD1 (5 bases). The germline V gene encodes CDR1 ENHRY and CDR2 SYGVKD. The CDR3 length is 14 residues. The V gene lost 4 bases and the J gene lost 0 bases, with 7 bases spanning the gap. Written as DNA, the CDR3 is TGTGCCATCAGTGTACAGGATAGCAATCAGCCCCAGCATTTT. Amino acids: CAISVQDSNQPQHF.

This sequence joins TRBV4-3 and TRBJ2-3, with 9 bases fitting TRBD1. Germline CDR1 LGHNA, CDR2 YSLEER. V dropped 5 bases and J dropped 0; count of bases not matched to a gene: 12. This CDR3 is built from 18 residues. The CDR3 is CASSYSRNRGLSTDTQYF. The CDR3 coding sequence is TGCGCCAGCAGCTACAGCCGGAACAGGGGGCTCAGCACAGATACGCAGTATTTT.

This chain connects TRBV7-2 to TRBJ2-5, with TRBD2 identical over 8 bases. The assigned J gene may be wrong: the sequence end matches TRBJ2-7 better. Germline V CDR1 and CDR2: SGHTA, FQGNSA. This CDR3 spans 15 amino acids. DNA for the CDR3: TGTGCCAGCAGCTTGGCAGCGGGGGCCATCTACGAGCAGTACTTC. As protein: CASSLAAGAIYEQYF.

The genes are TRBV5-4 and TRBJ2-2; 7 bases align to TRBD2. V shed 4 bases, J shed 2 bases, and the junction held 5 bases outside the gene matches. The CDR3 is 15 amino acids. Germline CDR1 SGHNT, CDR2 YYREEE (reference sequence). In nucleotides, the CDR3 is TGTGCCAGCAGCCGTGGGGGACTAAACACCGGGGAGCTGTTTTTT. This translates into CASSRGGLNTGELFF.

The chain combines TRBV14 with TRBJ2-7, with TRBD1 matching 9 bases. The CDR3 covers 16 residues. The junction had 6 bases not matched to a gene; V was cut back by 2 bases and J by 1 base. The V gene's germline CDR1 is SGHDN and CDR2 FVKESK. In DNA form, the CDR3 reads TGTGCCAGCAGCCAAACCGGGACAGGGTATTCCTACGAGCAGTACTTC. Translation: CASSQTGTGYSYEQYF.

The rearrangement joins TRBV27 to TRBJ2-7; 10 bases agree with TRBD2. The CDR3 has 16 amino acids. The germline V gene has CDR1 MNHEY and CDR2 SMNVEV (reference sequence). V dropped 4 bases and J dropped 2; count of bases not matched to a gene: 8. The CDR3 nucleotides are TGTGCCAGCAGTTCTACTAATAGCGGGGGGCCCTACGAGCAGTACTTC. Encoded protein: CASSSTNSGGPYEQYF.

The chain employs TRBV30 and TRBJ2-1, with 9 bases aligning to TRBD2. This CDR3 is 12 amino acids long. The V segment lost 8 bases and the J segment 7 bases; nucleotides outside the gene matches: 6. Germline assignment: CDR1 GTSNPN and CDR2 SVGIG (reference sequence). The CDR3 protein is CAGGGGANEQFF. CDR3 nucleotides: TGTGCCGGCGGCGGGGGGGCGAATGAGCAGTTCTTC.

This clone appeared a few times. The gene calls are TRBV19 and TRBJ2-1; 10 positions match TRBD1. Germline V CDR1 and CDR2: LNHDA, SQIVND (reference sequence). The length of the CDR3 is 16 residues. V lost 4 bases to trimming and J lost 1 base; unmatched junction nucleotides: 4. The CDR3 loop reads CASSTGQGVSYNEQFF. CDR3 bases: TGTGCCAGTAGTACCGGACAGGGGGTGTCCTACAATGAGCAGTTCTTC.

The chain is built from TRBV4-2 and TRBJ2-1, with TRBD2 identical over 9 bases. Germline values: CDR1 LGHNA, CDR2 YNFKEQ. The CDR3 length is 16 residues. V shed 0 bases and J 8 bases; nucleotides not matched to a gene: 8. CDR3: CASSQEMAGGYDEQFF. CDR3 sequence (DNA): TGTGCCAGCAGCCAAGAGATGGCGGGGGGGTATGATGAGCAGTTCTTC.

The chain has TRBV29-1 and TRBJ1-2; D not certain. Germline CDR1 reads SQVTM; CDR2 reads ANQGSEA. Trimming shortened V by 6 bases and J by 0 bases, and 14 bases separated the two germline ends. The CDR3 spans 14 residues. CDR3 in DNA: TGCAGCGTCGAACCGGGAGCCCCTAACTATGGCTACACCTTC. It yields the protein CSVEPGAPNYGYTF.

The chain joins TRBV4-1 to TRBJ2-7; tentatively, D is TRBD1 (7 bases). V was cut by 1 base and J by 5 bases, with 21 bases left in between. Germline V gene data show CDR1 as MGHRA and CDR2 as YSYEKL. The CDR3 contains 17 residues. This chain's CDR3 is CASSQVFCGDSEDEQYF. In DNA form, the CDR3 reads TGCGCCAGCAGCCAAGTTTTTTGCGGGGACAGCGAGGACGAGCAGTACTTC.

The rearrangement joins TRBV15 to TRBJ2-5; 11 bases are a match to TRBD1. The J segment lost 5 bases and the V segment lost 8 bases, leaving 7 bases of the junction unmatched. There are 14 residues in the CDR3. Germline loops: CDR1 LNHNV, CDR2 YYDKDF (reference sequence). This chain's CDR3 is CATRTGGLVETQYF. The CDR3 coding sequence is TGTGCCACCCGGACAGGGGGCTTGGTCGAGACCCAGTACTTC.

The chain has TRBV27 and TRBJ2-5, with TRBD1 as a possible D gene (5 bases). The J call is in doubt because the DNA end fits TRBJ2-7 better. Germline CDR1 is MNHEY and CDR2 is SMNVEV (reference sequence). The CDR3 extends over 16 amino acids. The CDR3: CASSLAYRQSSYEQYF. DNA of the CDR3: TGTGCCAGCAGTTTAGCATACAGACAGAGCTCCTACGAGCAGTACTTC.

The CDR3 DNA follows: TGTGCCAGTAGTGCGTCCGGGACAGGGAGGGTGAACACTGAAGCTTTCTTT. It specifies CASSASGTGRVNTEAFF. The chain is built from TRBV19 and TRBJ1-1, with TRBD1 matching over 9 bases. Germline-derived CDR1 and CDR2 are LNHDA and SQIVND (reference sequence). The CDR3 is 17 residues long. V lost 5 bases, J lost 0 bases, and 10 bases stayed unmatched.

The chain links TRBV7-3 to TRBJ2-7, with 7 bases fitting TRBD1. Trimming removed 5 bases from V and 3 bases from J; junction bases left unmatched: 7. Germline CDR1 and CDR2: SGHTA and FQGTGA. This CDR3 contains 14 residues. In DNA form, the CDR3 reads TGTGCCAGCAGCCCCGGACCAGGGGGCTACGAGCAGTACTTC. Its translation is CASSPGPGGYEQYF.